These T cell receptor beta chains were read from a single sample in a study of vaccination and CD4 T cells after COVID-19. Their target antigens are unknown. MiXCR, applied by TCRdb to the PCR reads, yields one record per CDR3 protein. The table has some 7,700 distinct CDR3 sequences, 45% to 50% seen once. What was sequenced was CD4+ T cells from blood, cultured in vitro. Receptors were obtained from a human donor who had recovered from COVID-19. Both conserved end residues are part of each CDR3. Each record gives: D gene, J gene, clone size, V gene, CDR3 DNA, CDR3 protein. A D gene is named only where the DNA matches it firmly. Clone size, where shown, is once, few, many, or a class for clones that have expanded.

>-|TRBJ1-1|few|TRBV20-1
TGCAGTGCTTTGGAGGTTCTCGCTGAAGCTTTCTTT
CSALEVLAEAFF
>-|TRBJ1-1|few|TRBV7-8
TGTGCCAGCAGCTTAGAGCTAAGAACACTTGAAGCTTTCTTT
CASSLELRTLEAFF
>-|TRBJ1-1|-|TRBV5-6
TGTGCCAGCAGCTGGGCCGGGCCCGCGGACACTGAAGCTTTCTTT
CASSWAGPADTEAFF
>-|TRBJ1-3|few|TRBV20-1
TGCAGTGCTCGAACCGGTGCCTCTGGAAACACCATATATTTT
CSARTGASGNTIYF
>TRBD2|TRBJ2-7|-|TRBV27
TGTGCCAGCAGCGCACGGGGGGGGCCCTACGAGCAGTACTTC
CASSARGGPYEQYF
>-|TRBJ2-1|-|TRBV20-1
TGCAGTGCCATAGCGGTACCCTACAATGAGCAGTTCTTC
CSAIAVPYNEQFF
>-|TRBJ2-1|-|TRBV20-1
TGCAGTGCCGAGGGAACCTACAATGAGCAGTTCTTC
CSAEGTYNEQFF
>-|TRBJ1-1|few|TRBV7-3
TGTGCCAGCAGCTTACAGCCAGGCATGAACACTGAAGCTTTCTTT
CASSLQPGMNTEAFF
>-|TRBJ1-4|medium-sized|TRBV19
TGTGCCAGCCCCACCTGGTACCCGGGGGGGGGTGAAAAACTGTTTTTT
CASPTWYPGGGEKLFF
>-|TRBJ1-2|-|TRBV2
TGTGCCAGCAGTGAGCTACTCACTAACTATGGCTACACCTTC
CASSELLTNYGYTF
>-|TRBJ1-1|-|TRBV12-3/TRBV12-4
TGTGCCAGCAGTCCCGGACAGACGAACACTGAAGCTTTCTTT
CASSPGQTNTEAFF
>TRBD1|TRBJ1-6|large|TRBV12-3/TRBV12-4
TGTGCCAGCAGCCGGACAGGGGGTGCCAGCTCCTATAATTCACCCCTCCACTTT
CASSRTGGASSYNSPLHF
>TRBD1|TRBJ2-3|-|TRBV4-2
TGTGCCAGCAGCCAAGATTTTTTTGGACAGGGTGGTGCAGATACGCAGTATTTT
CASSQDFFGQGGADTQYF
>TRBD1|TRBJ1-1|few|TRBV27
TGTGCCAGCAGCCGACAGGGGGTGGGTGAAGCTTTCTTT
CASSRQGVGEAFF
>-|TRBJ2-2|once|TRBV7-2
TGTGCCAGCAGCGAGGACAGACGTAGAAACGGGGAGCTGTTTTTT
CASSEDRRRNGELFF
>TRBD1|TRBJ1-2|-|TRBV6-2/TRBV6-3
TGTGCCAGCAGGGGGACAGGGGACCCCTATGGCCACACCTTC
CASRGTGDPYGHTF
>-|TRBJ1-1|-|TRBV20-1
TGCAGTTACCTACCACAGGGCCGAACTGAAGCTTTCTTT
CSYLPQGRTEAFF
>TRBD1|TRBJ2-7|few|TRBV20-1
TGCAGTGCTGCCCTGACAGGGCGGTACGAGCAGTACTTC
CSAALTGRYEQYF
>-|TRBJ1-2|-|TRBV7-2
TGTGCCAGCAGCCCCGCCGGGGGGGTAGGCTATGGCTACACCTTC
CASSPAGGVGYGYTF
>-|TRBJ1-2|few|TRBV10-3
TGTGCCATCAGTGAGCCAACGGCCACCCGGGACTATGGCTACACCTTC
CAISEPTATRDYGYTF
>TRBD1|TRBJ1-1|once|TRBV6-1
TGTGCCAGCAGTCCTCGGACAGGGGCGGGGAACACTGAAGCTTTCTTT
CASSPRTGAGNTEAFF
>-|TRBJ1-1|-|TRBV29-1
TGCAGCGTTGAAGACGTGGGGGAAGCTTTCTTT
CSVEDVGEAFF
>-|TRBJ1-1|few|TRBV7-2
TGTGCCAGCAGGCTCGACAGTATGAACACTGAAGCTTTCTTT
CASRLDSMNTEAFF
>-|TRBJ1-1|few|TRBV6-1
TGTGCCAGCAGTCCACCCGGGAAGGTCACTGAAGCTTTCTTT
CASSPPGKVTEAFF
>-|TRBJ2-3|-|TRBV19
TGTGCCAGTAGTACCCAAGGCATTGGCACAGATACGCAGTATTTT
CASSTQGIGTDTQYF
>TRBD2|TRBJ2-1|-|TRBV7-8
TGTGCCAGCAGCTCCACCCGAAGCGGGGGGCCCTACAATGAGCAGTTCTTC
CASSSTRSGGPYNEQFF
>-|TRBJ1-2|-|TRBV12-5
TGTGCTAGTGGTTTGGCGGAGGGCTCCGATGGCTACACCTTC
CASGLAEGSDGYTF
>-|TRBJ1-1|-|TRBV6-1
TGTGCCAGCAGTGACAGGGGCTCAGCTTTCTTT
CASSDRGSAFF
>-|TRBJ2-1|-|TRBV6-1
TGTGCCAGCAGTCGTTACAATGAGCAGTTCTTC
CASSRYNEQFF
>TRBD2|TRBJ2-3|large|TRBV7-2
TGTGCCAGCAGCTTCACTAGCGGGGGCTCTAGCACAGATACGCAGTATTTT
CASSFTSGGSSTDTQYF
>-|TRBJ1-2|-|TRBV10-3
TGTGCCATCGCCCACCTCCGGGACAACCTTAACTATGGCTACACCTTC
CAIAHLRDNLNYGYTF
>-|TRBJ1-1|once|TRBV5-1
TGCGCCAGCAGCTTGGCCCCGAACACTGAAGCTTTCTTT
CASSLAPNTEAFF
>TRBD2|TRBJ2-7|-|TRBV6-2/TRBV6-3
TGTGCCAGCAGTCCCCGCCCTCGGGCTAGCGGGAGGTACGAGCAGTACTTC
CASSPRPRASGRYEQYF
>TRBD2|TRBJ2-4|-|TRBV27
TGTGCCAGTAGAGAGGTGGGGGGGGTCAAAAACATTCAGTACTTC
CASREVGGVKNIQYF
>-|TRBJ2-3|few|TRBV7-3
TGTGCCAGCAGCACCGCGGGGCCTCCTCGAGATACGCAGTATTTT
CASSTAGPPRDTQYF
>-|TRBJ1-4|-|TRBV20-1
TGCAGTGCTAGTGAGGGAGCAACTAATGAAAAACTGTTTTTT
CSASEGATNEKLFF